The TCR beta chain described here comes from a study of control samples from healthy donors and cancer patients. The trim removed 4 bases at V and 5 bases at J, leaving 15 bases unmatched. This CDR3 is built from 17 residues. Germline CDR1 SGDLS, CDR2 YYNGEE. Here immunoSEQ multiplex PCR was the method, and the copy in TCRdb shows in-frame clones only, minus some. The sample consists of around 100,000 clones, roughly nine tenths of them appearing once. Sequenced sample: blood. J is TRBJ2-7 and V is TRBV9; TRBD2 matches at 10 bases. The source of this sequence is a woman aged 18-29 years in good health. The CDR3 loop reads CASSPRVAGGWSHEQYF. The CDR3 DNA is TGTGCCAGCAGCCCGAGAGTAGCGGGGGGTTGGAGTCACGAGCAGTACTTC.